The rows below give T cell receptor beta chains drawn from one sample of a study of T cell changes during pregnancy in multiple sclerosis. TCRdb's copy holds only in-frame clones and misses some; the assay was immunoSEQ multiplex PCR. The table records 40,000 to 45,000 clones, about 93% of them present only once. This specimen consisted of CD4+ T cells from peripheral blood mononuclear cells, obtained in the third trimester of pregnancy. The receptors were sampled from a female donor with multiple sclerosis, enrolled in a pregnancy study. Each CDR3 is given with its conserved first and last residue. Fields, in order: V gene, clone size, J gene, D gene, CDR3 DNA, CDR3 protein. D genes are given only for firm matches. Where a row states a size, it is once, few, many or the class of an expanded clone; other rows omit it.

TRBV5-1,-,TRBJ1-4,-,TGCGCCAGCAGCTTGGGGAGAGGGCCGGAAAAACTGTTTTTT,CASSLGRGPEKLFF
TRBV5-4,-,TRBJ2-1,-,TGTGCCAGCAGCCCGGAGGCCTCTAGGGAGAGGAATGAGCAGTTCTTC,CASSPEASRERNEQFF
TRBV18,-,TRBJ1-1,-,TGTGCCAGCTCACCTTTTCAGACAGACAACACTGAAGCTTTCTTT,CASSPFQTDNTEAFF
TRBV2,-,TRBJ2-3,-,TGTGCCAGCAAGGGGAGCGGAGGGCTCACAGATACGCAGTATTTT,CASKGSGGLTDTQYF
TRBV15,-,TRBJ2-1,TRBD2,TGTGCCACCAGCTCGGGACTAGCGGGGGGTAATGAGCAGTTCTTC,CATSSGLAGGNEQFF
TRBV9,once,TRBJ1-2,-,TGTGCCAGCAGCGTAGGAGTCAGGGATGGGTATGGCTACACCTTC,CASSVGVRDGYGYTF
TRBV28,-,TRBJ2-5,-,TGTGCCAGCAGTACGGTAGAGACCCAGTACTTC,CASSTVETQYF
TRBV25-1,-,TRBJ1-4,-,TGTGCCAGCAGTGAACCTTTAACAGGTTCAGCTAATGAAAAACTGTTTTTT,CASSEPLTGSANEKLFF
TRBV5-4,-,TRBJ1-1,-,TGTGCCAGCAGCTTGGGGACCCACAGGGACCTGAACACTGAAGCTTTCTTT,CASSLGTHRDLNTEAFF
TRBV7-9,-,TRBJ2-5,TRBD1,TGTGCCAGCAGCTTAGCGACAGGGACCCCAGAGACCCAGTACTTC,CASSLATGTPETQYF
TRBV28,-,TRBJ1-3,-,TGTGCCAGCAGCCCAAACTCTGGAAACACCATATATTTT,CASSPNSGNTIYF
TRBV6-1,-,TRBJ2-4,TRBD2,TGTGCCAGCATGAGAATCGGGGGGGCCGAAAACATTCAGTACTTC,CASMRIGGAENIQYF
TRBV2,once,TRBJ1-1,TRBD1,TGTGCCAGCAGGGGGACAGGTGGAAGAGTACGCACTGAAGCTTTCTTT,CASRGTGGRVRTEAFF
TRBV6-1,-,TRBJ2-7,TRBD2,TGTGCCAGCAGTCCCCCGACTAGCGGGGGCCTGGAGCAGTACTTC,CASSPPTSGGLEQYF
TRBV2,-,TRBJ2-7,TRBD1,TGTGCCAGCAGGGAACAGGGGAACGAGCAGTACTTC,CASREQGNEQYF
TRBV9,-,TRBJ2-3,-,TGTGCCAGCAGCGTAATTCCAGGGGGGACAGATACGCAGTATTTT,CASSVIPGGTDTQYF
TRBV19,-,TRBJ2-2,-,TGTGCCAGTAGGGGGCACAGCGCGAACACCGGGGAGCTGTTTTTT,CASRGHSANTGELFF
TRBV9,-,TRBJ1-1,-,TGTGCCAGCAGCCCCTCGATGTCGGGCACTGAAGCTTTCTTT,CASSPSMSGTEAFF
TRBV9,-,TRBJ1-3,-,TGTGCCAGCAGCGCCGTTGGACAAACCCCCATATATTTT,CASSAVGQTPIYF
TRBV7-9,-,TRBJ2-2,TRBD1,TGTGCCAGCAGCTTCCGAACAGGGGGCGGGACCGGGGAGCTGTTTTTT,CASSFRTGGGTGELFF
TRBV7-9,-,TRBJ2-1,TRBD2,TGTGCCAGCAGCACCGAGGCGGGGGGTGAGCAGTTCTTC,CASSTEAGGEQFF
TRBV5-4,-,TRBJ2-1,-,TGTGCCAGCAGCTTGGGAGGGGGGGGCTACAATGAGCAGTTCTTC,CASSLGGGGYNEQFF
TRBV7-2,-,TRBJ1-2,-,TGTGCCAGCAGCCGGACAGATACTAACTATGGCTACACCTTC,CASSRTDTNYGYTF
TRBV27,-,TRBJ2-3,-,TGTGCCAGCAGCCCAGCCGGGGTTGGAGCTGCGTCTAGCACAGATACGCAGTATTTT,CASSPAGVGAASSTDTQYF
TRBV5-1,-,TRBJ2-7,-,TGCGCCAGCAGCTCCAGGGGAATGGGCTACGAGCAGTACTTC,CASSSRGMGYEQYF
TRBV7-2,-,TRBJ2-7,TRBD2,TGTGCCAGCAGCTTAGCGGGTCGCGGGGGGCGGTCCTACGAGCAGTACTTC,CASSLAGRGGRSYEQYF
TRBV9,-,TRBJ2-1,TRBD2,TGTGCCAGCAGCGTAGGAGCGGGGGGGTACAATGAGCAGTTCTTC,CASSVGAGGYNEQFF
TRBV7-2,once,TRBJ2-1,TRBD1,TGTGCCAGCAGCTTAGGGACAGGGGGCGGGGATGAGCAGTTCTTC,CASSLGTGGGDEQFF
TRBV18,-,TRBJ2-5,TRBD1,TGTGCCAGCTCACCCCGGACAGGCCTACAAGAGACCCAGTACTTC,CASSPRTGLQETQYF
TRBV9,-,TRBJ1-2,TRBD1,TGTGCCAGCAGCGTCTTCACAGGGGGCCAGGATGGCTACACCTTC,CASSVFTGGQDGYTF
TRBV7-9,-,TRBJ2-7,TRBD1,TGTGCCAGCAGCTCCACCTACCGGGACAGGGAGCACGAGCAGTACTTC,CASSSTYRDREHEQYF
TRBV7-8,-,TRBJ2-2,-,TGTGCCTTAACCTCCCTAACAGTGGCTGCCGGGGAGCTGTTTTTT,CALTSLTVAAGELFF
TRBV7-3,few,TRBJ2-3,-,TGTGCCAGCAGCTTAAACGCGGGGGCCCTCACAGATACGCAGTATTTT,CASSLNAGALTDTQYF
TRBV5-8,-,TRBJ1-5,-,TGTGCCAGCAGCTTGGAGGGGTATAGCAATCAGCCCCAGCATTTT,CASSLEGYSNQPQHF
TRBV5-5,-,TRBJ1-4,TRBD1,TGTGCCAGCAGCACAACCGGGACAGGGCTGGAAAAACTGTTTTTT,CASSTTGTGLEKLFF
TRBV9,-,TRBJ1-4,-,TGTGCCAGCAGCGTAGGAGGGGGAACTAATGAAAAACTGTTTTTT,CASSVGGGTNEKLFF
TRBV7-9,once,TRBJ2-2,-,TGTGCCAGCAGCTTCCCCTTGAGGTACACCGGGGAGCTGTTTTTT,CASSFPLRYTGELFF
TRBV7-9,-,TRBJ2-7,-,TGTGCCAGCAGCCCAGGGTTCTACGAGCAGTACTTC,CASSPGFYEQYF
TRBV18,-,TRBJ2-5,-,TGTGCCAGCTCTCAACAACAGGGCTACCAAGAGACCCAGTACTTC,CASSQQQGYQETQYF
TRBV5-4,-,TRBJ2-1,TRBD2,TGTGCCAGCAGCTCCAGGAGTAGCGGGAGGGAAGGAGGGTACAATGAGCAGTTCTTC,CASSSRSSGREGGYNEQFF
TRBV10-1,-,TRBJ2-1,-,TGCGCCAGCAGTCAAGCCAGGGCCTCCTACAATGAGCAGTTCTTC,CASSQARASYNEQFF
TRBV2,-,TRBJ1-5,-,TGTGCCAGCAGTTGGTTATTTCCGGGGGGCAATCAGCCCCAGCATTTT,CASSWLFPGGNQPQHF
TRBV29-1,once,TRBJ2-1,TRBD2,TGCAGCGTTAAAGCGGGAGCGTTAAATGAGCAGTTCTTC,CSVKAGALNEQFF